Reported below is one T cell receptor beta chain. The data derive from a study of blood T cell repertoires in COVID-19. Study background: The samples span acute and convalescent COVID-19 from the United States, Italy and Spain. T cells, B-cell-depleted T cells, or PBMCs supplied cDNA or gDNA.

The CDR3 contains 13 residues. Germline-derived CDR1 and CDR2 are MNHEY and SVGEGT. Trimming left V 3 bases short and J 14 bases short, with 14 bases between. Original handling: For nucleated cells, counts were estimated from reference gene primer amplification. Sequencing used immunoSEQ multiplex PCR; TCRdb keeps in-frame clones, though not all of them. Clone size and V and J calls were adopted from that table, with D and trimming inferred from the DNA. The profile shows approximately 32,000 clones, 70% to 90% of them singletons. The chain has TRBV6-2 or TRBV6-3 and TRBJ1-6, with D uncertain. The TCR comes from a woman in her 70s with active COVID-19. Material for sequencing was peripheral blood. Here the CDR3 reads CASSYSIGATLHF. In DNA, the CDR3 is TGTGCCAGCAGTTATTCCATTGGAGCGACCCTCCACTTT.